This T cell receptor (beta chain) was observed in a study of spatial heterogeneity in lung cancer. The study's findings and limits: Tracking of tumor mutation counts was seen in expanded intratumoral alpha and beta TCR counts.

By share, this clonotype counts as large. Its target is not known. The CDR3 runs to 11 residues. V lost 4 bases, J lost 0 bases, and 4 bases lay in between. CDR1 is DFQATT and CDR2 is SNEGSKA in the germline V gene (reference sequence). TCRdb fed the 5' RACE reads into MiXCR, producing one record per CDR3 protein. The sample has around 1,600 distinct CDR3 sequences, around 5.3% seen once; the top ten hold 7.5% to 10%. Time point indicated: sample taken at primary tumor resection. About 73 TRACERx patients with early, untreated non-small cell lung cancer donated samples. Whole RNA was taken from tumor, nontumor lung or frozen PBMC; it was then sequenced unsorted.

The rearrangement joins TRBV20-1 to TRBJ2-7, with D unresolved. The specimen comprised lung tumor tissue, sampled at surgery. This receptor was identified in a male donor with early-stage non-small cell lung cancer. The CDR3 DNA reads TGCAGTGCTACTACCTCCTACGAGCAGTACTTC. Its translation: CSATTSYEQYF.